The rows below give T cell receptor beta chains drawn from one sample of a study of blood T cell repertoires in COVID-19. The assay was immunoSEQ multiplex PCR, and TCRdb's table has in-frame clones only and misses some. In the table there are approximately 250,000 clones, nearly 85% of which are singletons. Sequenced material: peripheral blood. The origin of the receptors is a human donor in a cohort sampled during active COVID-19. CDR3s include the opening cysteine and the closing phenylalanine or tryptophan. The D gene is left open where the match is weak. Not all rows give a size; the values are once, few, many and, for expanded clones, a class.

clone_size j_call d_call v_call cdr3_nt cdr3_aa
. TRBJ1-6 TRBD1 TRBV2 TGTGCCAGCAGTGAATGGGGGACAGGGGGCGTCAACTCCTATAATTCACCCCTCCACTTT CASSEWGTGGVNSYNSPLHF
. TRBJ2-2 TRBD2 TRBV2 TGTGCCAGCAGGTCACCCTCGGGACTAGCGGGAGGGGAGCTGTTTTTT CASRSPSGLAGGELFF
. TRBJ2-1 TRBD2 TRBV14 TGTGCCAGCAGCCCTTGGACTAGCGGGGACCGACGGGAGGTGCTCTTC CASSPWTSGDRREVLF
. TRBJ1-2 TRBD1 TRBV11-1 TGTGCCAGCAGCACGGACAGGGCGGGCTATACCTTC CASSTDRAGYTF
. TRBJ2-2 . TRBV11-2 TGTGCCAGCAGCTTAGAGGCAGGGGTTAACACCGGGGAGCTGTTTTTT CASSLEAGVNTGELFF
. TRBJ1-4 . TRBV19 TGTGCCAGTAGTAATCGACAGGCATCCGCAACTAATGAAAAACTGTTTTTT CASSNRQASATNEKLFF
. TRBJ2-5 TRBD1 TRBV7-2 TGTGCCAGCGGGGTAACAGGGGGCGTTATGGAGACCCAGTACTTC CASGVTGGVMETQYF
. TRBJ1-1 TRBD1 TRBV10-3 TGTGCCATCAGATCGGACAGGGGGCGATTGGTTACTGAAGCTTTCTTT CAIRSDRGRLVTEAFF
. TRBJ2-7 . TRBV1 TGCACCAGCAGCCCCAGACTGTTGACTAGCGGGAGGGGGAAGTCCTACGAGCAGTACTTC CTSSPRLLTSGRGKSYEQYF
. TRBJ2-7 . TRBV5-1 TGCGCCAGCAGTTACCAACTAGCCCGGTACTTC CASSYQLARYF
. TRBJ2-1 TRBD1 TRBV6-6 TGTGCCAGCAGTTACGAGACAGGGTCGGGGATTAATGAGCAGTTCTTC CASSYETGSGINEQFF
once TRBJ2-3 TRBD2 TRBV4-1 TGCGCCAGCAGCCAAGAGGCTAGCGGGGTCGTGGGGACGCAGTATTTT CASSQEASGVVGTQYF
. TRBJ1-1 . TRBV7-8 TGTGCCAGCAGGACCCCTGGCGGGGGGGGGACTGAAGCTTTCTTT CASRTPGGGGTEAFF
. TRBJ1-2 TRBD1 TRBV28 TGTGCCAGCAGCCTACAGGGGAGACCTCTGAGCTACACCTTC CASSLQGRPLSYTF
. TRBJ1-1 . TRBV19 TGTGCCAGTAGTATAGATCGTCGGGATTGGAGGGTAGCTGAAGCTTTCTTT CASSIDRRDWRVAEAFF
. TRBJ2-7 TRBD2 TRBV6-6 TGTGCCAGCAGGCATACTAGCGGGGGCTACGAGCAGTACTTC CASRHTSGGYEQYF
. TRBJ2-3 . TRBV6-2/TRBV6-3 TGTGCCAGCAGTTACTCTCTCAGCACAGATACGCAGTATTTT CASSYSLSTDTQYF